This T cell receptor beta chain derives from a study of CD8 T cells in ankylosing spondylitis. This clonotype was seen many times. The antigen is not known. J gave up 6 bases and V 5 bases, and 5 bases lay outside the gene matches. The CDR3 is 13 amino acids. Germline-derived CDR1 and CDR2 are SGHTA and FQGNSA. Via MiXCR, TCRdb re-called the 5' RACE reads, giving one row per CDR3 protein. The sample consists of more than 110,000 distinct CDR3 sequences, 7.5% to 9.5% of them appearing once. Study findings and constraints: The authors reported significant enrichment of disease-linked clones in matched ankylosing spondylitis synovial fluid.

The source is a male donor with ankylosing spondylitis. The gene calls are TRBV7-2 and TRBJ1-2; 8 bases agree with TRBD1. What was sequenced was synovial fluid, either unsorted or a sorted T cell fraction (not recorded which). CDR3 sequence (DNA): TGTGCCAGCAGCATTGGACAGGGCAATGGCTACACCTTC. Its protein product is CASSIGQGNGYTF.